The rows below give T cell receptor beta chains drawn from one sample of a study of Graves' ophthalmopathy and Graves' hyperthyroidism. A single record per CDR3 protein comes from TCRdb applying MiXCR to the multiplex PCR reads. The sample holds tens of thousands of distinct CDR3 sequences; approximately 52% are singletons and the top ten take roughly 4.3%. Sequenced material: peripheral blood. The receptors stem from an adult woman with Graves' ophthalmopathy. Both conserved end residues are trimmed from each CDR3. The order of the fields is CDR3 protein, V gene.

ASSSTGALHEQY,TRBV7-9
ASSQVVGELF,TRBV3-1
ASSFAALYEQY,TRBV12-3/TRBV12-4
SAPRPGPVDTEAF,TRBV20-1
ATSDPSGRAGSECTEAF,TRBV24-1
ASSSPLDRGQPQR,TRBV6-6
ASSKGQSMNTEAF,TRBV28
ASSDTGGSGANVLT,TRBV6-1
AITNSPRVAEAF,TRBV10-3
ASSGGGTEAF,TRBV9
SASPPGLAGETQY,TRBV20-1
ASSNTGGTEAF,TRBV12-3/TRBV12-4
SVGPRPALNEQF,TRBV29-1
ASSFYICSARSGLAGDGETQY,TRBV5-6
ASSQSSGRREQF,TRBV3-1
ATGTSGRDTQY,TRBV2
ASSAGQGGNQPQH,TRBV7-8
ASSWDRLTGVLF,TRBV7-9
SVQTGALETQY,TRBV20-1
ASSDWSTNEKLF,TRBV2
ASSDQGRGTQY,TRBV6-4
ATSDYFRRDQY,TRBV24-1
ASSPSQGSLGEQY,TRBV18
SASEVSVYEQY,TRBV20-1
SVDRAGPSNEQF,TRBV29-1
SASPSGRPRGHEQY,TRBV20-1
ASSYSKGRRTSGRVETQY,TRBV6-2/TRBV6-3
SVLPGQGADTIY,TRBV29-1
ATRDLF,TRBV24-1
ASYTGGTQY,TRBV9
ASRPPRGSYNEQF,TRBV27
ASSDRAEEGDTQY,TRBV6-4
ASSLVTCRDTEAF,TRBV7-7
ASIRAGDHEQY,TRBV28
ASSQVLAGVGGDTEAF,TRBV5-5
ASSGLANEKLF,TRBV27
ASSTFPTSAQETQY,TRBV28
ASSLDRVGSPLH,TRBV6-5
SASDKIQETQY,TRBV20-1
ASSLQGAGQPQH,TRBV7-8
ASSPISGANVLT,TRBV19
ASSEPGRNYGYT,TRBV25-1
AREVSNSPLH,TRBV9
ASSLAGNRGDTDTQY,TRBV5-1
ASSGRTSGRNEQF,TRBV19
SATDPGQGNYGYT,TRBV20-1